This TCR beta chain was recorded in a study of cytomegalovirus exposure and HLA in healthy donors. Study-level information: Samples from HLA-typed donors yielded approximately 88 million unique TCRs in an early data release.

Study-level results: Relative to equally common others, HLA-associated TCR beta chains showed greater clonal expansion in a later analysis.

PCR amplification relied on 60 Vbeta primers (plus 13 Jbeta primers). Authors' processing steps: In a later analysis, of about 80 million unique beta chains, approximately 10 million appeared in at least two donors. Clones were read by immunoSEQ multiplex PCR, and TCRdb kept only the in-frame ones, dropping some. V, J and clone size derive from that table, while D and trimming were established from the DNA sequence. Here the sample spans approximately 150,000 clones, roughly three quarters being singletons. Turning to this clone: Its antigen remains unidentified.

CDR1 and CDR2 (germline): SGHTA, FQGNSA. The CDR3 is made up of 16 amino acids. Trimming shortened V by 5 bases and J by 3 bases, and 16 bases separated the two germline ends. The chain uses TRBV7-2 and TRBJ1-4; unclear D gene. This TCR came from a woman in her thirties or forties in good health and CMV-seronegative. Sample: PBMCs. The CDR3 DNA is TGTGCCAGCAGCCGAGGAGTGGAGAGGGCTAATGAAAAACTGTTTTTT. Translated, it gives CASSRGVERANEKLFF.